The next 8 T cell receptor beta chains were all read from a single sample in a study of beta chain features in type 1 diabetes. The investigators reverse transcribed all of the isolated RNA, so they sequenced expressed TCRB transcripts. Sequencing was performed with immunoSEQ multiplex PCR; in TCRdb, only in-frame clones are kept and a portion is missing. Of roughly 330,000 clones listed, approximately 9.9% are singletons. The sample comprised naive CD4+ T cells from blood. The receptors were gathered from a woman aged 25 to 39 in good health.

V is TRBV4-3 and J is TRBJ2-2; 7 nucleotides line up with TRBD2. V shed 1 base, J shed 4 bases, and the junction held 6 bases outside the gene matches. From germline, CDR1 is LGHNA and CDR2 YSLEER. The length of the CDR3 is 16 residues. Written as DNA, the CDR3 is TGCGCCAGCAGCCAAGGTCCGGGGGGAGGCACCGGGGAGCTGTTTTTT. It translates to CASSQGPGGGTGELFF.

This sequence joins TRBV7-2 and TRBJ2-4; a possible D gene is TRBD1 (5 bases). With 4 bases removed from V and 2 bases from J, the gap between germline ends came to 12 bases. Germline V CDR1 and CDR2: SGHTA, FQGNSA. This CDR3 region has 15 residues. In nucleotides, the CDR3 is TGTGCCAGCAGCTGGCAGGGCAGAACCAAAAACATTCAGTACTTC. Protein sequence: CASSWQGRTKNIQYF.

This sequence joins TRBV28 and TRBJ2-1; 9 nucleotides align to TRBD1. V was pared by 1 base and J by 7 bases, with 5 bases of the junction left unmatched. The CDR3 is 15 amino acids. CDR1 and CDR2 (germline): MDHEN, SYDVKM. The CDR3 region has the DNA TGTGCCAGCAGTTTATTGGGGACAGGGATGAATGAGCAGTTCTTC. Translating it yields CASSLLGTGMNEQFF.

The sample holds a few counts of this clone. The identical CDR3 is also encoded by other nucleotide sequences in the sample. The chain uses TRBV28 and TRBJ1-2; 9 bases align to TRBD1. Trimming cost V 6 bases and J 5 bases; bases outside gene matches: 4. This CDR3 is 13 amino acids long. CDR1 and CDR2 (germline): MDHEN, SYDVKM. The CDR3 DNA reads TGTGCCAGCAGCTCGGGACAGGGTTATGGCTACACCTTC. Translation gives CASSSGQGYGYTF.

The table lists this clone with a few counts. The rearrangement links TRBV15 to TRBJ1-5, with 7 nucleotides matching TRBD1. CDR1 and CDR2 (germline): LNHNV, YYDKDF (reference sequence). V shed 1 base, J shed 7 bases, and the junction held 10 bases outside the gene matches. The CDR3 runs to 16 residues. The DNA for the CDR3 is TGTGCCACCAGCAGAGGCCTCACAGGGGAGGACCAGCCCCAGCATTTT. Its translation is CATSRGLTGEDQPQHF.

A few counts support this clone. Distinct nucleotide sequences in the sample also encode this CDR3. This CDR3 is CASSSSGSGYNEQFF. DNA for the CDR3: TGTGCCAGTAGTTCCAGCGGGAGTGGATACAATGAGCAGTTCTTC. The chain links TRBV19 to TRBJ2-1; 8 bases are shared with TRBD2. The V and J ends lost 5 bases and 4 bases, in that order; junction bases with no gene match: 7. The germline V gene encodes CDR1 LNHDA and CDR2 SQIVND (reference sequence). The length of the CDR3 is 15 residues.

CDR3 sequence: CGAGSGYQETQYF. The CDR3 DNA is TGTGGCGCGGGTAGCGGGTACCAAGAGACCCAGTACTTC. This rearrangement joins TRBV28 to TRBJ2-5; 7 bases align to TRBD2. Germline CDR1 is MDHEN and CDR2 is SYDVKM. The CDR3 covers 13 residues. The entire variable domain, with the rest obtained from reference TRBV28 and TRBJ2-5, is as follows: DVKVTQSSRYLVKRTGEKVFLECVQDMDHENMFWYRQDPGLGLRLIYFSYDVKMKEKGDIPEGYSVSREKKERFSLILESASTNQTSMYLCGAGSGYQETQYFGPGTRLLVL.

The rearrangement joins TRBV4-3 to TRBJ2-3, with TRBD2 identical over 10 bases. The CDR3 runs 18 residues. Germline trimming cut 1 base from V and 0 bases from J; bases unmatched to any gene: 7. The germline V gene encodes CDR1 LGHNA and CDR2 YSLEER. The CDR3 here is CASSQGLTSGTSTDTQYF. For the CDR3, the DNA is TGCGCCAGCAGCCAAGGCTTAACTAGCGGGACTAGCACAGATACGCAGTATTTT.